These 30 T cell receptor beta chains were sequenced from one sample in a study of cytomegalovirus exposure and HLA in healthy donors. The PCR had 60 Vbeta and 13 Jbeta primers. Using immunoSEQ multiplex PCR, the repertoire was profiled, and TCRdb retains in-frame clones only, with some absent. The profile shows 65,000 to 100,000 clones, approximately 79% of them singletons. Sequencing was carried out using PBMCs. The receptors come from a female donor in good health and CMV-seronegative.

The chain has TRBV4-2 and TRBJ2-1, with TRBD2 matching 8 bases. Germline V lookup: CDR1 LGHNA, CDR2 YNFKEQ. The ends lost 5 bases at V and 2 bases at J; junction bases unmatched: 11. The CDR3 extends over 17 amino acids. CDR3 region: CASSTGSGGSPYNEQFF. Here the CDR3 DNA reads TGTGCCAGCAGCACAGGGAGCGGGGGATCTCCCTACAATGAGCAGTTCTTC.

This clone was detected only a few times. The rearrangement links TRBV10-3 to TRBJ1-1, with D possibly matching TRBD1 (5 bases). From germline, CDR1 is ENHRY and CDR2 SYGVKD. The V end was cut by 11 bases, the J end by 3 bases, with 19 bases between. The CDR3 runs 14 residues. The CDR3: CAVETGARDTEAFF. In DNA, the CDR3 is TGTGCCGTCGAAACGGGAGCCAGGGACACTGAAGCTTTCTTT.

This sequence joins TRBV6-6 and TRBJ2-7, with D possibly being TRBD2 (6 bases). The CDR3 length is 16 residues. Germline values: CDR1 MNHNY, CDR2 SVGAGI (reference sequence). V was pared by 5 bases and J by 4 bases, with 21 bases between. In DNA form, the CDR3 reads TGTGCCAGCAGTCGCGGGGACGGACCTGAGTGGTACGAGCAGTACTTC. This sequence encodes CASSRGDGPEWYEQYF.

Worth noting for this clone: The same CDR3 is also encoded by other DNA sequences in this sample. The chain has TRBV6-5 and TRBJ1-4, with D possibly TRBD1 on 5 matching bases. Trimming shortened V by 6 bases and J by 1 base, and 12 bases separated the two germline ends. Germline V gene sequence: CDR1 MNHEY, CDR2 SVGAGI. The CDR3 loop spans 15 amino acids. The CDR3 reads CASRRRVGTNEKLFF. The CDR3 region has the DNA TGTGCCAGCAGACGCAGGGTTGGAACTAATGAAAAACTGTTTTTT.

The chain recombines TRBV6-5 with TRBJ2-5; D is possibly TRBD2 (5 bases). The ends were cut back, 2 bases at V and 1 base at J, with 11 bases in the middle. The CDR3 runs 15 residues. CDR1 MNHEY and CDR2 SVGAGI come from the germline V gene. The CDR3 DNA is TGTGCCAGCAGTTACGGCGGGTTTGGCCAAGAGACCCAGTACTTC. It specifies CASSYGGFGQETQYF.

The rearrangement links TRBV18 to TRBJ2-1; 15 bases are a match to TRBD2. The CDR3 has 17 residues. Germline V gene lookup returns CDR1 KGHSH and CDR2 LQKENI. The trim removed 0 bases at V and 3 bases at J, leaving 0 bases unmatched. CDR3 region: CASSPPGLAGGYNEQFF. The CDR3 DNA sequence: TGTGCCAGCTCACCACCGGGACTAGCGGGAGGCTACAATGAGCAGTTCTTC.

Here the CDR3 DNA reads TGTGCCAGCAGCCAGGAAAGGGGGCCCAAAAACATTCAGTACTTC. It is translated as CASSQERGPKNIQYF. The chain employs TRBV14 and TRBJ2-4, with 7 positions matching TRBD1. V gave up 3 bases and J gave up 2 bases; unmatched junction bases: 4. The germline V gene has CDR1 SGHDN and CDR2 FVKESK. The length of the CDR3 is 15 residues.

The table lists this clone with a count of one. V and J are TRBV7-2 and TRBJ2-2; 8 nucleotides align to TRBD1. Germline V gene data show CDR1 as SGHTA and CDR2 as FQGNSA. There are 13 residues in the CDR3. V dropped 4 bases and J dropped 6; count of bases not matched to a gene: 1. In nucleotides, the CDR3 is TGTGCCAGCAGCTCGGACAGGGCCGGGGAGCTGTTTTTT. This gives the protein CASSSDRAGELFF.

The chain recombines TRBV2 with TRBJ2-7; D might be TRBD2 (5 bases). V lost 6 bases and J lost 7, with 19 bases in between. CDR3 length equals 14 residues. From germline, CDR1 is SNHLY and CDR2 FYNNEI. For the CDR3, the DNA is TGTGCCAGCAGCTGGAGGCCCCCCGCCGGAGAGCAGTACTTC. Protein sequence: CASSWRPPAGEQYF.

The chain is built from TRBV7-9 and TRBJ1-1; 8 nucleotides agree with TRBD1. CDR3 length: 15 amino acids. V lost 5 bases and J lost 1; bases outside the gene matches: 6. Germline lookup yields CDR1 SEHNR and CDR2 FQNEAQ (reference sequence). The CDR3 DNA reads TGTGCCAGCAGCCCCGATGGGACAGGGAACACTGAAGCTTTCTTT. It encodes CASSPDGTGNTEAFF. The variable domain in full, completed from reference TRBV7-9 and TRBJ1-1, reads DTGVSQNPRHKITKRGQNVTFRCDPISEHNRLYWYRQTLGQGPEFLTYFQNEAQLEKSRLLSDRFSAERPKGSFSTLEIQRTEQGDSAMYLCASSPDGTGNTEAFFGQGTRLTVV.

V is TRBV6-5 and J is TRBJ2-7; weak D call: TRBD1 (5 bases). The CDR3 spans 15 residues. Looked up from germline, CDR1 is MNHEY and CDR2 is SVGAGI. V lost 6 bases and J lost 2, with 17 bases in between. In DNA form, the CDR3 reads TGTGCCAGCAGAGGGGTGGGGCCCATAACCTACGAGCAGTACTTC. It encodes CASRGVGPITYEQYF.

This rearrangement joins TRBV18 to TRBJ1-2; D may be TRBD1 (6 bases). With 3 bases removed from V and 4 bases from J, the gap between germline ends came to 15 bases. The CDR3 runs 15 residues. The germline V gene has CDR1 KGHSH and CDR2 LQKENI. The CDR3 spells CASSPEMGAVYGYTF. The CDR3 DNA follows: TGTGCCAGCTCACCCGAGATGGGGGCGGTCTATGGCTACACCTTC.

The J gene is TRBJ2-3, the V gene TRBV29-1; no definite D call. Germline assignment: CDR1 SQVTM and CDR2 ANQGSEA. This CDR3 has 14 residues. The ends were cut back, 3 bases at V and 1 base at J, with 11 bases in the middle. The CDR3 nucleotides read TGCAGCGTTGAGCGCGACAAGGGCACAGATACGCAGTATTTT. Translating gives CSVERDKGTDTQYF.

This chain connects TRBV5-1 to TRBJ2-3; 7 positions match TRBD2. CDR1 SGHRS and CDR2 YFSETQ come from the germline V gene. The CDR3 sequence is 15 residues long. J gave up 1 base and V 2 bases, and 4 bases lay outside the gene matches. CDR3 nucleotide sequence: TGCGCCAGCAGCTTAGCGGGGAGCGGCACAGATACGCAGTATTTT. It is translated as CASSLAGSGTDTQYF.

The chain employs TRBV6-5 and TRBJ2-5, with 10 bases fitting TRBD2. CDR1 is MNHEY and CDR2 is SVGAGI in the germline V gene. V was pared by 5 bases and J by 7 bases, with 10 bases of the junction left unmatched. The CDR3 is made up of 15 amino acids. The CDR3 DNA follows: TGTGCCAGCAGTCCGCTAGCGGGGGAGAGAGGGACCCAGTACTTC. Translated, it gives CASSPLAGERGTQYF.

CDR3 region: CASSGTNRGITEAFF. DNA of the CDR3: TGTGCCAGCAGCGGAACAAACAGGGGAATCACTGAAGCTTTCTTT. The chain is built from TRBV6-5 and TRBJ1-1; 7 bases match TRBD1. V lost 6 bases, J lost 4 bases, and 11 bases stayed unmatched. Germline V gene sequence: CDR1 MNHEY, CDR2 SVGAGI. The CDR3 length is 15 residues.

The rearrangement joins TRBV7-9 to TRBJ2-5; 8 bases agree with TRBD2. The CDR3 has 14 residues. Trimming at V came to 5 bases and at J to 5 bases, leaving 7 bases not matched to a gene. The germline gives CDR1 SEHNR, CDR2 FQNEAQ (reference sequence). The CDR3 loop is CASSPRREGETQYF. Written as DNA, the CDR3 is TGTGCCAGCAGCCCCCGTCGGGAGGGTGAGACCCAGTACTTC.

The chain couples TRBV19 to TRBJ1-2, with no clear D. The CDR3 is made up of 13 amino acids. The germline gives CDR1 LNHDA, CDR2 SQIVND (reference sequence). The V end was cut by 5 bases, the J end by 3 bases, with 10 bases between. The chain's CDR3 is CASSLTADYGYTF. In nucleotides, the CDR3 is TGTGCCAGTAGTCTCACTGCTGACTATGGCTACACCTTC.

The CDR3 region is CASSLETYRGLQGYTF. CDR3 nucleotides: TGTGCCAGCAGCTTGGAAACCTACAGGGGACTTCAAGGCTACACCTTC. The chain carries TRBV5-4 and TRBJ1-2; TRBD1 agrees at 7 bases. With 0 bases clipped from V and 8 bases from J, the junction kept 13 bases outside the gene matches. This CDR3 contains 16 residues. The germline V gene encodes CDR1 SGHNT and CDR2 YYREEE (reference sequence).

The CDR3, as DNA: TGTGCCAGTAGTGGACTTGACACCGGGTATTCACCCCTCCACTTT. This gives the protein CASSGLDTGYSPLHF. This chain uses TRBV19 with TRBJ1-6; D call uncertain. Trimming removed 5 bases at V and 8 bases at J, with 16 bases between. Germline CDR1 LNHDA, CDR2 SQIVND (reference sequence). This CDR3 has 15 residues.

V gene TRBV2 combines with J gene TRBJ2-2, with 12 bases lining up with TRBD2. The junction had 5 bases not matched to a gene; V was cut back by 6 bases and J by 3 bases. The CDR3 has 16 residues. CDR1 is SNHLY, CDR2 FYNNEI, per germline. The CDR3 nucleotides are TGTGCCAGCAGATCGCTAGCGGGGGGGCACACCGGGGAGCTGTTTTTT. It is translated as CASRSLAGGHTGELFF.

The genes are TRBV7-2 and TRBJ2-5, with TRBD1 as a possible D gene (8 bases). The CDR3 extends over 14 amino acids. In germline, CDR1 is SGHTA, CDR2 FQGNSA. The germline V and J ends were trimmed by 5 bases and 5 bases, with 15 bases remaining between them. The CDR3 sequence is CASSPQGGEETQYF. CDR3 DNA sequence: TGTGCCAGCAGCCCACAGGGGGGGGAGGAGACCCAGTACTTC.

The chain carries TRBV7-2 and TRBJ2-1, with TRBD2 matching 8 bases. Per germline, CDR1 SGHTA and CDR2 FQGNSA. V was clipped by 4 bases and J by 9 bases; unmatched bases: 11. This CDR3 region has 15 residues. The CDR3 is CASSSLAGRLGEQFF. The DNA of the CDR3 is TGTGCCAGCAGCTCTCTAGCGGGTCGACTCGGTGAGCAGTTCTTC.

The V and J genes are TRBV28 and TRBJ2-3; 11 positions agree with TRBD2. This CDR3 region has 13 residues. Germline-derived CDR1 and CDR2 are MDHEN and SYDVKM. The ends lost 3 bases at V and 13 bases at J; junction bases unmatched: 6. The CDR3 nucleotides are TGTGCCAGCAGTTTCTATAGCGGGGGGGCAAAGTATTTT. Protein sequence: CASSFYSGGAKYF.

V usage is TRBV30 and J usage is TRBJ2-2; D not certain. The V gene's germline CDR1 is GTSNPN and CDR2 SVGIG (reference sequence). Trimming stripped 1 base from V and 0 bases from J, with 6 bases between. This CDR3 has 14 residues. In DNA, the CDR3 is TGTGCCTGGAGTGGTCAGGCGAACACCGGGGAGCTGTTTTTT. Translated: CAWSGQANTGELFF.

As for this clone: Different DNA sequences within this sample yield the same CDR3. This chain uses TRBV6-1 with TRBJ2-1; D is perhaps TRBD2 (5 bases). The V end lost 1 base, the J end lost 1 base, and 8 bases lay between the germline ends. Germline V lookup: CDR1 MNHNS, CDR2 SASEGT. The CDR3 is 15 amino acids. Here the CDR3 DNA reads TGTGCCAGCAGTGAAGAGGCGGGTTCCTACAATGAGCAGTTCTTC. Translated: CASSEEAGSYNEQFF.

This chain uses TRBV4-1 with TRBJ2-1; D not certain. Germline V gives CDR1 MGHRA, CDR2 YSYEKL. The ends were cut back, 4 bases at V and 7 bases at J, with 11 bases in the middle. CDR3 length: 13 residues. CDR3 DNA: TGCGCCAGCAGCCCCCAGGAACGAAATGAGCAGTTCTTC. Amino acids: CASSPQERNEQFF.

The chain uses TRBV15 and TRBJ2-6, with 9 bases lining up with TRBD1. Germline-derived CDR1 and CDR2 are LNHNV and YYDKDF (reference sequence). V trimming: 0 bases; J trimming: 3 bases; junction bases outside the gene matches: 9. CDR3 length equals 19 residues. The CDR3 nucleotides are TGTGCCACCAGCAGAGATCCGGGGGACAGGGCCGATGGGGCCAACGTCCTGACTTTC. It yields the protein CATSRDPGDRADGANVLTF.

The V and J genes are TRBV28 and TRBJ1-2, with 10 bases fitting TRBD1. The CDR3 spans 14 residues. CDR1 is MDHEN and CDR2 is SYDVKM in the germline V gene. The V gene end was trimmed by 6 bases and the J gene end by 7 bases; junction bases not matched to a gene: 8. The CDR3 is CASSNPGQGTGYTF. CDR3 bases: TGTGCCAGCAGCAATCCGGGACAGGGGACTGGCTACACCTTC.

The sample holds one count of this clone. The chain carries TRBV29-1 and TRBJ2-5, with D uncertain. CDR3 size: 13 residues. Trimming shortened V by 4 bases and J by 3 bases, and 12 bases separated the two germline ends. The germline CDR1 and CDR2 sequences are SQVTM and ANQGSEA. CDR3 in amino acids: CSVGGRVEETQYF. Written as DNA, the CDR3 is TGCAGCGTTGGCGGCAGAGTGGAAGAGACCCAGTACTTC.